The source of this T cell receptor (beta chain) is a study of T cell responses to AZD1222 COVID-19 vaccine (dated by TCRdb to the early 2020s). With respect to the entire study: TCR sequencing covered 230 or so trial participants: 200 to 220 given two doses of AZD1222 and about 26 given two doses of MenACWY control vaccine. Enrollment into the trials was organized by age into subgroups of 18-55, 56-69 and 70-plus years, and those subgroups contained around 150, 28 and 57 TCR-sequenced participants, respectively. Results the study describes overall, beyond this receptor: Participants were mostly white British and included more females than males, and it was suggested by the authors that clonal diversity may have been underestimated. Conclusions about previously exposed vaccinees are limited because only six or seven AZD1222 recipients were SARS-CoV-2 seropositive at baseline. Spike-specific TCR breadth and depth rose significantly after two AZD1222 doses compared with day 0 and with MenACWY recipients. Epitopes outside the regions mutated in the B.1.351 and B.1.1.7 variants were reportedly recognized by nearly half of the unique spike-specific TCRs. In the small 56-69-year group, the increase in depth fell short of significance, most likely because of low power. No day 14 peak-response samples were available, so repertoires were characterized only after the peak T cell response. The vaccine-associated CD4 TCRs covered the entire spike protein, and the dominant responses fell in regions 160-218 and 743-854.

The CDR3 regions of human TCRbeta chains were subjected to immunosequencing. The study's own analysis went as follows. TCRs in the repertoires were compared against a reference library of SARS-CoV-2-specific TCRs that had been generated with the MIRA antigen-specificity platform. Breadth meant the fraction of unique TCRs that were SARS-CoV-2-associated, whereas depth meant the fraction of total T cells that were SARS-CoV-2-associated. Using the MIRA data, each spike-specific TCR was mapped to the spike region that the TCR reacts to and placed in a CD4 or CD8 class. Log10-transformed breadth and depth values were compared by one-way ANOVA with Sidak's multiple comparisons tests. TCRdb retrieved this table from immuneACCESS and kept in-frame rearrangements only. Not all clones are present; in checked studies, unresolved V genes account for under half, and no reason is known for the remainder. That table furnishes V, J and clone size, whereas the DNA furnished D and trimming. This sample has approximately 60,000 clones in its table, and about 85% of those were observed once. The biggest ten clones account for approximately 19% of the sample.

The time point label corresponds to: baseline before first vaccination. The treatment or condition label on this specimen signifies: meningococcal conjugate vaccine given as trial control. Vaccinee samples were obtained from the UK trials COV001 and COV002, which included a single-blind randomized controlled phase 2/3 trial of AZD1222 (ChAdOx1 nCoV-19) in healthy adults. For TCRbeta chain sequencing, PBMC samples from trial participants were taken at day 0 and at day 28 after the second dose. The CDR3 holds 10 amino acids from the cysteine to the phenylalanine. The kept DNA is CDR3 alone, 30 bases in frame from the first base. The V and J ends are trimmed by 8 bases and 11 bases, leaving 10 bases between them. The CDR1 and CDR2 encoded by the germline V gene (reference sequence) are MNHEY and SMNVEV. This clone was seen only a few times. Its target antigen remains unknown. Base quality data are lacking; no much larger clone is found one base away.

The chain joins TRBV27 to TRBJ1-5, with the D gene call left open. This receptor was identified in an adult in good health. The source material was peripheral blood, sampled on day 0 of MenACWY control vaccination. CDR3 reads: CASPRRAQHF. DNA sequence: TGTGCCAGCCCCCGGAGGGCCCAGCATTTT.